This TCR beta chain was identified during a study of T-cell memory formation after mild COVID-19. Ten or more counts support this clonotype. TCRdb fed the 5' RACE reads into MiXCR, producing one record per CDR3 protein. The data contain approximately 250,000 distinct CDR3 sequences, roughly 17% of them seen just once; the ten biggest clones take up under 25%. CDR3 length: 17 residues. Germline CDR1 is MGHRA and CDR2 is YSYEKL. V lost 1 base, J lost 2 bases, and 17 bases lay in between. The sequence was obtained from a man in his late teens or twenties who had mild COVID-19 (a few samples of this study predate the infection). Cell type and time point are not known. The source material was PBMCs or a T cell subset sorted from them (not recorded which). J is TRBJ1-2 and V is TRBV4-1, with D unclear. The CDR3 reads CASSQAAGGPWNYGYTF. CDR3 DNA: TGCGCCAGCAGCCAAGCAGCGGGAGGACCTTGGAACTATGGCTACACCTTC.